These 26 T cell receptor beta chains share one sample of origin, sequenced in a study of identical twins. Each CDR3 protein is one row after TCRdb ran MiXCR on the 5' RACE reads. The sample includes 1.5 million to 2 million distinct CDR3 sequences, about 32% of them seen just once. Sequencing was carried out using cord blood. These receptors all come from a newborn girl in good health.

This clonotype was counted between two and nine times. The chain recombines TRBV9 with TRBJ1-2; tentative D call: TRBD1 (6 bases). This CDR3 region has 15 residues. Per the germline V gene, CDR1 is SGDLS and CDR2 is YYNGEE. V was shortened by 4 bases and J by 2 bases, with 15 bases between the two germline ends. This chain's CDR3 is CASSPRGASNYGYTF. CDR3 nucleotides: TGTGCCAGCAGCCCCCGGGGGGCCTCAAACTATGGCTACACCTTC.

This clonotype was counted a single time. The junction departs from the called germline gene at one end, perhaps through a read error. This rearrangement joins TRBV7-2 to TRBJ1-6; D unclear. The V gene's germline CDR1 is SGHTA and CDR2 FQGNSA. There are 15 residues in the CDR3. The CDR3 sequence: CASSRGTSYNSPLQF. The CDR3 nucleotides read TGTGCCAGCAGCCGAGGTACCTCCTATAATTCACCCCTCCAATTT.

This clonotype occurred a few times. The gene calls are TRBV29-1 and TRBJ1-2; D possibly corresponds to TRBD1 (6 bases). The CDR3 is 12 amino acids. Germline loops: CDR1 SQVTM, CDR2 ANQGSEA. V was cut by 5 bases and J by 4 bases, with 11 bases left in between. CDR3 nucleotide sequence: TGCAGCGTTCCGGGACACTTCTATGGCTACACCTTC. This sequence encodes CSVPGHFYGYTF.

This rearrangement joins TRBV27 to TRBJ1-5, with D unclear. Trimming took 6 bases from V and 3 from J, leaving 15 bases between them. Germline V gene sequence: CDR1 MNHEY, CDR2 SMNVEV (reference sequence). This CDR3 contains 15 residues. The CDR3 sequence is CASRNSGIFNQPQHF. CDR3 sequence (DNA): TGTGCCAGCAGAAACTCCGGGATCTTCAATCAGCCCCAGCATTTT.

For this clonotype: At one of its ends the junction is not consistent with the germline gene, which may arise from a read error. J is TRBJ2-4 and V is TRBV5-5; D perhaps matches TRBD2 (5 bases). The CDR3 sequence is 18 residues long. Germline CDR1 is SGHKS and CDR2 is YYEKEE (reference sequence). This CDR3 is CASSLDGPPLRAKNVQYF. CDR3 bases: TGTGCCAGCAGCTTGGATGGACCACCTCTGAGGGCCAAAAACGTTCAGTACTTC.

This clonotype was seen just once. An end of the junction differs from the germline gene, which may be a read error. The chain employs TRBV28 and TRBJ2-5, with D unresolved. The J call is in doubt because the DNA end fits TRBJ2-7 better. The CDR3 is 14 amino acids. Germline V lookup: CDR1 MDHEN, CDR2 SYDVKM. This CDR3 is CAGSLGSSYYEQYF. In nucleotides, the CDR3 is TGTGCCGGCAGTTTAGGATCCTCCTACTACGAGCAGTACTTC.

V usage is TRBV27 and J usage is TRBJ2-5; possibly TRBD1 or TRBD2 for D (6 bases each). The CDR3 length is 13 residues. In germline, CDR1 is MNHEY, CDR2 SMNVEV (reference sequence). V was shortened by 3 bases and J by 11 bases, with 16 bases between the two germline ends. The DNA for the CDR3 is TGTGCCAGCAGTTTCTTTGGGGGGCCTGAGCAGTACTTC. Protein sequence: CASSFFGGPEQYF.

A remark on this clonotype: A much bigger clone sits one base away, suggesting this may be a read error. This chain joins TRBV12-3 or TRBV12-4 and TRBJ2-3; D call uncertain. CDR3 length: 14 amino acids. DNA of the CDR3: TGTGCCGGCAGTTTCGTTACTAGCACAGATACGCAGTATTTT. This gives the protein CAGSFVTSTDTQYF.

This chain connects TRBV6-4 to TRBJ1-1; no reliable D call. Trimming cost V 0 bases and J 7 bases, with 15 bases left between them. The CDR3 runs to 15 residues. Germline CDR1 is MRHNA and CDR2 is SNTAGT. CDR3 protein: CASSDSTAGVGEAFF. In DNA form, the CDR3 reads TGTGCCAGCAGTGACTCGACGGCCGGGGTGGGTGAAGCTTTCTTT.

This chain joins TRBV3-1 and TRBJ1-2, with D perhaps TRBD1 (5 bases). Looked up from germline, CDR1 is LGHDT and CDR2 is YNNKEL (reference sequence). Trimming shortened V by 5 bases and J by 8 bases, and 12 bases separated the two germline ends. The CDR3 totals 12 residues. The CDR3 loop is CASSRDLGGYTF. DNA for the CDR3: TGTGCCAGCAGCAGGGACCTGGGGGGCTACACCTTC.

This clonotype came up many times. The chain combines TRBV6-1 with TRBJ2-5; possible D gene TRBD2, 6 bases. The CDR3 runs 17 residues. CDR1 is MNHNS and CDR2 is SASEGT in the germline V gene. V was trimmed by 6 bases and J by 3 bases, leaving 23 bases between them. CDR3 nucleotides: TGTGCCAGCAGCCGAACCATCGGACTAATGACTAAAGAGACCCAGTACTTC. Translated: CASSRTIGLMTKETQYF.

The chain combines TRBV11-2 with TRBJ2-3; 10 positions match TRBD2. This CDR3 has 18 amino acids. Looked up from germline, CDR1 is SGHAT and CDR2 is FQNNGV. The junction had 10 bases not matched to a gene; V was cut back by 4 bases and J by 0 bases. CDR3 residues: CASSSLAGGPGSTDTQYF. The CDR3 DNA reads TGTGCCAGCAGCTCCTTAGCGGGGGGACCGGGTAGCACAGATACGCAGTATTTT.

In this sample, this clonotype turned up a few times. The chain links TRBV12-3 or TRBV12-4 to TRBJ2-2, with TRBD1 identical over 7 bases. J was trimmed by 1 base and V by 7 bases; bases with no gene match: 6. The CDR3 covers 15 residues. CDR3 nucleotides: TGTGCCAGCACCCAAAGGACAGGGAACACCGGGGAGCTGTTTTTT. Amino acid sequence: CASTQRTGNTGELFF.

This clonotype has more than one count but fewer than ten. In DNA, the CDR3 is TGCAGCGCGAGACCGACCGAGGTTGCGGGCTACACCTTC. Its translation is CSARPTEVAGYTF. The rearrangement uses TRBV29-1 and TRBJ1-2; D not resolved. Trimming took off 7 bases at V and 8 bases at J, with 20 bases between the two ends. Looked up from germline, CDR1 is SQVTM and CDR2 is ANQGSEA. The CDR3 runs 13 residues. Complete variable domain (other parts from reference TRBV29-1 and TRBJ1-2): SAVISQKPSRDICQRGTSLTIQCQVDSQVTMMFWYRQQPGQSLTLIATANQGSEATYESGFVIDKFPISRPNLTFSTLTVSNMSPEDSSIYLCSARPTEVAGYTFGSGTRLTVV.

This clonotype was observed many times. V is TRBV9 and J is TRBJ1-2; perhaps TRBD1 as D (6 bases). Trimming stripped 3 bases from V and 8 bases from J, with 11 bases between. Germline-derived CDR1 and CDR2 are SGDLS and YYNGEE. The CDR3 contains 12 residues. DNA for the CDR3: TGTGCCAGCAGCGGGACAGAGATGGGCTACACCTTC. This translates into CASSGTEMGYTF.

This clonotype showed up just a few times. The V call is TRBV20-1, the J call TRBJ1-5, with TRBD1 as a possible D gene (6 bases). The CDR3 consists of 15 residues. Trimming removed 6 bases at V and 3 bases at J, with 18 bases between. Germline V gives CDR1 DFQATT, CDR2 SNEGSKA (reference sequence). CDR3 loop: CSAKWATGSNQPQHF. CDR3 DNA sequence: TGCAGTGCCAAATGGGCTACAGGGTCCAATCAGCCCCAGCATTTT.

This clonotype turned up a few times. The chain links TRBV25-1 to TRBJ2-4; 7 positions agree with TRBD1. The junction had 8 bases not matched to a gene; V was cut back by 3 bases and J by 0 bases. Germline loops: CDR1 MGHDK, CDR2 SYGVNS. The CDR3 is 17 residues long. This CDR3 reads CASSEGVTGLAKNIQYF. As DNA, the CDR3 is TGTGCCAGCAGTGAGGGGGTGACAGGGCTAGCCAAAAACATTCAGTACTTC.

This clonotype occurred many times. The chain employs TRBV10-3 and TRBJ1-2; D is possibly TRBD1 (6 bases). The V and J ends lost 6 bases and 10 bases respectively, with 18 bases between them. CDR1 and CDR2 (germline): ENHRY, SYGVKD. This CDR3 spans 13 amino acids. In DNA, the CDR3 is TGTGCCATCAGCCCCAGGACAGTTTTGGACTACACCTTC. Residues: CAISPRTVLDYTF.

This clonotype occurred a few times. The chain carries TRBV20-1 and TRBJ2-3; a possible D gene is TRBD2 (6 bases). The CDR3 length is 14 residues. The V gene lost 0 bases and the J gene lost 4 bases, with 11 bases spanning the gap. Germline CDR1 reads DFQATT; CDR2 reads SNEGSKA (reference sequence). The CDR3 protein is CSARDPEGSDTQYF. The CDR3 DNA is TGCAGTGCTAGAGACCCGGAGGGTTCAGATACGCAGTATTTT.

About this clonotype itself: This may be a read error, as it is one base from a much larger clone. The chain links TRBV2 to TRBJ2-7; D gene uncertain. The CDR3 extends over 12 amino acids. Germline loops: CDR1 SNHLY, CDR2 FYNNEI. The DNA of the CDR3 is TGTGCCCGCAGTGGGAACTCCTACGAGCAGTACTTC. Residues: CARSGNSYEQYF.

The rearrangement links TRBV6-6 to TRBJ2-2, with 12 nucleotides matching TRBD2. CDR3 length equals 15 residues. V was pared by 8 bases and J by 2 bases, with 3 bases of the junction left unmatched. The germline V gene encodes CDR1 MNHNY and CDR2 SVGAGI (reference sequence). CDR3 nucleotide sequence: TGTGCCAGCTTTGGACTAGCGGGAAACACCGGGGAGCTGTTTTTT. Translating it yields CASFGLAGNTGELFF.

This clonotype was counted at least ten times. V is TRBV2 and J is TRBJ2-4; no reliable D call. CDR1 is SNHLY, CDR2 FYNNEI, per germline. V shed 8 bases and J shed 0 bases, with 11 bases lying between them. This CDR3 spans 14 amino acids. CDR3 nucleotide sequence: TGTGCCAGCTCTATTCTCCTAGCCAAAAACATTCAGTACTTC. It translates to CASSILLAKNIQYF. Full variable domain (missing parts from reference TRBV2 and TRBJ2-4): EPEVTQTPSHQVTQMGQEVILRCVPISNHLYFYWYRQILGQKVEFLVSFYNNEISEKSEIFDDQFSVERPDGSNFTLKIRSTKLEDSAMYFCASSILLAKNIQYFGAGTRLSVL.

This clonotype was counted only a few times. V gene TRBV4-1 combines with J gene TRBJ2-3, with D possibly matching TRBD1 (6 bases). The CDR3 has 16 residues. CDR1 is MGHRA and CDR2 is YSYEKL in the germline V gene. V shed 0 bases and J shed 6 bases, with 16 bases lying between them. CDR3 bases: TGCGCCAGCAGCCAAGATCTTTTGGGGGCGACCGATACGCAGTATTTT. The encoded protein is CASSQDLLGATDTQYF.

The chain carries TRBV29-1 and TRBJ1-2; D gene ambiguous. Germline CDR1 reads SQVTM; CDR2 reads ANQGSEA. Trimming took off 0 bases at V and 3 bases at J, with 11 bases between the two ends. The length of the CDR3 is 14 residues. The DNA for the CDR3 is TGCAGCGTTGAAGATCTAGTTACCCACTATGGCTACACCTTC. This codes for CSVEDLVTHYGYTF.

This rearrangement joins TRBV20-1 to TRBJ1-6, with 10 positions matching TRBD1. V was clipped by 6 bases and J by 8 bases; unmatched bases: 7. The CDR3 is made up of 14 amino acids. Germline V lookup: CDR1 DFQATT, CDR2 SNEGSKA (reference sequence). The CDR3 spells CSAPDRGLYSPLHF. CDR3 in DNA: TGCAGTGCGCCTGACAGGGGGCTATATTCACCCCTCCACTTT.

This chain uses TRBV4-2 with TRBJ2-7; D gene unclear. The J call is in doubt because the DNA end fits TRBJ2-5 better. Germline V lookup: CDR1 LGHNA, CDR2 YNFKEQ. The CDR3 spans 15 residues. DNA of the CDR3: TGTGCCAGCAGCCAGACCTTGGGCTCCCCAGAGACCCAGTACTTC. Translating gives CASSQTLGSPETQYF.